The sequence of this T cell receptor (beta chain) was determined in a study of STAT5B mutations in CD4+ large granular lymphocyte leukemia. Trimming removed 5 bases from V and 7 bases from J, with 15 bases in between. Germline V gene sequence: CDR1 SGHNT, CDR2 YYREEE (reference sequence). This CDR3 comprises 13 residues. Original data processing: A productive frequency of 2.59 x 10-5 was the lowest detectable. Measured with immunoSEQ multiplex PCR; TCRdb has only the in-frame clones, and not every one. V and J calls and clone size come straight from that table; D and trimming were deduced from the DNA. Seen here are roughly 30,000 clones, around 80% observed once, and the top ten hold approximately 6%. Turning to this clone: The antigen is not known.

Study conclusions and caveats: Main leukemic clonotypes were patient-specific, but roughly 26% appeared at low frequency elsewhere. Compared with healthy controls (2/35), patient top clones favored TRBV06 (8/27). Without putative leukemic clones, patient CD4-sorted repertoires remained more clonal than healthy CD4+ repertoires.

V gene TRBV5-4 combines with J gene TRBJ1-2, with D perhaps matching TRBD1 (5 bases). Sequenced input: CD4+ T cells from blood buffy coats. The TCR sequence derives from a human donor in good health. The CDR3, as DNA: TGTGCCAGCAGGTTTCGAGGGGATCCTGGCTACACCTTC. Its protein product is CASRFRGDPGYTF. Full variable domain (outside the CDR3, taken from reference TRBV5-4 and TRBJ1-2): ETGVTQSPTHLIKTRGQQVTLRCSSQSGHNTVSWYQQALGQGPQFIFQYYREEENGRGNFPPRFSGLQFPNYSSELNVNALELDDSALYLCASRFRGDPGYTFGSGTRLTVV.